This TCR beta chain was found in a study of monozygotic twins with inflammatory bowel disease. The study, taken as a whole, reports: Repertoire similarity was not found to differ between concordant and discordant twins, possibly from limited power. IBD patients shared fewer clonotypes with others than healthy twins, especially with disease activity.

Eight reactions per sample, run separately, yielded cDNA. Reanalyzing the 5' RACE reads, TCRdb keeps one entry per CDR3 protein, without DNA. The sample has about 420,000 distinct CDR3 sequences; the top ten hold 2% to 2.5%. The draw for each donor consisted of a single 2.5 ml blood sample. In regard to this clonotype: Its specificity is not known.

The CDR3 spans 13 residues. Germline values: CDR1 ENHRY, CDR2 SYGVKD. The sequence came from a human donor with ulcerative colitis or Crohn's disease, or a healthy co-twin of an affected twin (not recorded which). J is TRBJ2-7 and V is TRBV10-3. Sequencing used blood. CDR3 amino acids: CAISETLGREQYF.